These T cell receptor beta chains were read from a single sample in a study of cytomegalovirus exposure and HLA in healthy donors. Some clones are missing from TCRdb's copy, which holds only in-frame ones; the method was immunoSEQ multiplex PCR. The data show about 190,000 clones, 85% seen once. Sequencing used PBMCs. These receptors originate from a boy aged 2-15 years in good health and CMV-seronegative. CDR3s include the opening cysteine and the closing phenylalanine or tryptophan.

>15|TRBV7-9|TRBJ1-2
CASSLDGGSPPGYTF
>17|TRBV6-1|TRBJ2-1
CASSETGVPIVQDEQFF
>16|TRBV7-6|TRBJ2-1
CASSLADMSSYNEQFF
>15|TRBV27|TRBJ1-1
CASSLSWQAGTEAFF
>13|TRBV10-3|TRBJ2-1
CAISAETLNEQFF
>14|TRBV2|TRBJ2-7
CASKRDRGVYEQYF
>14|TRBV13|TRBJ1-5
CASSSADRNQPQHF
>15|TRBV7-6|TRBJ1-1
CASSLEAGGYTEAFF
>18|TRBV28|TRBJ1-5
CASRSRDRGRENNQPQHF
>13|TRBV7-9|TRBJ1-1
CASFRGGASEAFF